This TCR beta chain was identified in a study of early T cells in non-severe SARS-CoV-2 infection. Whole-study context: Chains stayed unpaired after sequencing of bulk RNA from unsorted whole blood.

Trimming pared 2 bases from V and 8 bases from J, leaving 15 bases between. The CDR3 has 14 residues. Germline V lookup: CDR1 KGHSH, CDR2 LQKENI. Study findings and constraints: Private and CD4 specificities were missed by VDJdb matching, which favored anti-spike CD8 responses.

As part of library construction, unique molecular identifiers were attached to individual cDNA molecules. TCRdb recomputed calls from the 5' RACE reads with MiXCR, one row per CDR3 protein. There are around 68,000 distinct CDR3 sequences in the sample; approximately 6.1% occur only once, and approximately 3.6% lies in the top ten. This clonotype came up many times. As yet, its antigen is unknown. This specimen was whole blood, taken at baseline. This clonotype was sampled from an adult who was a healthcare worker with PCR-confirmed SARS-CoV-2 infection or an uninfected control (not recorded which). The chain has TRBV18 and TRBJ1-1; no firm D call. CDR3 DNA: TGTGCCAGCTCACCAGCCCCTGAGGGCGCGGAAGCTTTCTTT. It translates to CASSPAPEGAEAFF.